The 22 T cell receptor beta chains given below trace back to one sample, sequenced in a study of control samples from healthy donors and cancer patients. Profiling relied on immunoSEQ multiplex PCR, and the TCRdb table lists in-frame clones only, not all of them. The table has about 80,000 clones, roughly 84% seen once; the top ten hold about 9.9%. The sequenced material came from PBMCs. These TCRs come from a man aged 55 to 70 with head and neck cancer.

The genes are TRBV5-1 and TRBJ1-1; no firm D call. Germline values: CDR1 SGHRS, CDR2 YFSETQ. The CDR3 covers 15 residues. Trimming took off 0 bases at V and 4 bases at J, with 13 bases between the two ends. The CDR3 region is CASSLVGSSGTEAFF. CDR3 DNA: TGCGCCAGCAGCTTGGTTGGGAGCTCAGGCACTGAAGCTTTCTTT.

The V and J genes are TRBV28 and TRBJ2-2; D not certain. V was clipped by 3 bases and J by 6 bases, with 14 bases between them. This CDR3 is built from 15 residues. Germline-derived CDR1 and CDR2 are MDHEN and SYDVKM. CDR3 region: CASSFGTPLAGELFF. CDR3 in DNA: TGTGCCAGCAGTTTCGGCACCCCCTTAGCCGGGGAGCTGTTTTTT.

The gene calls are TRBV18 and TRBJ2-2; no clear D. The CDR3 is made up of 13 amino acids. Trimming cost V 4 bases and J 3 bases, with 6 bases left between them. Germline lookup yields CDR1 KGHSH and CDR2 LQKENI. In nucleotides, the CDR3 is TGTGCCAGCTCACGCTTAGACACCGGGGAGCTGTTTTTT. It yields the protein CASSRLDTGELFF.

The chain couples TRBV30 to TRBJ2-3; possible D gene TRBD2, 5 bases. This CDR3 has 14 residues. Trimming stripped 1 base from V and 8 bases from J, with 16 bases between. The V gene's germline CDR1 is GTSNPN and CDR2 SVGIG (reference sequence). CDR3 DNA sequence: TGTGCCTGGAGTGAAGGTGTTAGCGTGGGTACGCAGTATTTT. Encoded protein: CAWSEGVSVGTQYF.

CDR3 residues: CASSRFSGQRDMNTEAFF. The CDR3 bases are TGTGCCAGCTCAAGATTTTCCGGACAGAGAGATATGAACACTGAAGCTTTCTTT. This chain links TRBV18 with TRBJ1-1, with a weak D call TRBD1 (6 bases). V lost 5 bases and J lost 0, with 22 bases in between. The CDR3 consists of 18 residues. The V gene's germline CDR1 is KGHSH and CDR2 LQKENI.

This clone was observed a few times. This chain joins TRBV18 and TRBJ1-4; no clear D. The V and J ends lost 3 bases and 7 bases respectively, with 6 bases between them. Germline values: CDR1 KGHSH, CDR2 LQKENI. The CDR3 contains 12 residues. This CDR3 reads CASSPASEKLFF. For the CDR3, the DNA is TGTGCCAGCTCACCTGCAAGTGAAAAACTGTTTTTT.

DNA for the CDR3: TGTGCCATCAGCGGCTTTGGGCAGAACTATGGCTACACCTTC. Translating gives CAISGFGQNYGYTF. The V call is TRBV10-3, the J call TRBJ1-2; unclear D gene. Germline values: CDR1 ENHRY, CDR2 SYGVKD. The CDR3 consists of 14 residues. The germline V and J ends were trimmed by 6 bases and 2 bases, with 13 bases remaining between them.

The rearrangement uses TRBV6-1 and TRBJ2-7; perhaps TRBD1 as D (5 bases). Germline CDR1 MNHNS, CDR2 SASEGT. The CDR3 consists of 17 residues. The ends were cut back, 4 bases at V and 5 bases at J, with 24 bases in the middle. CDR3: CASSVRVRHPGQDEQYF. DNA for the CDR3: TGTGCCAGCAGTGTCAGGGTAAGGCATCCCGGTCAGGACGAGCAGTACTTC.

The chain carries TRBV4-1 and TRBJ2-5, with 11 bases matching TRBD2. The CDR3 length is 16 residues. The germline V gene has CDR1 MGHRA and CDR2 YSYEKL. The trim removed 4 bases at V and 5 bases at J, leaving 9 bases unmatched. The CDR3 loop is CASSRGSGRAEETQYF. The CDR3 DNA sequence: TGCGCCAGCAGCCGGGGTAGCGGGAGGGCCGAGGAGACCCAGTACTTC.

The chain links TRBV24-1 to TRBJ2-2; 11 bases align to TRBD2. The V segment lost 9 bases and the J segment 2 bases; nucleotides outside the gene matches: 7. The CDR3 is 16 amino acids. Germline V gene lookup returns CDR1 KGHDR and CDR2 SFDVKD. CDR3 nucleotides: TGTGCCACCTCAACTAGCGGGAGTGGTAACACCGGGGAGCTGTTTTTT. It translates to CATSTSGSGNTGELFF.

This clone was seen once. The rearrangement links TRBV3-1 (or the pseudogene TRBV3-2) to TRBJ2-1; D is unresolved. With 4 bases removed from V and 4 bases from J, the gap between germline ends came to 2 bases. This CDR3 has 11 residues. The germline gives CDR1 LGHDT, CDR2 YNNKEL (reference sequence). DNA for the CDR3: TGTGCCAGCAGCCTATACAATGAGCAGTTCTTC. Translation gives CASSLYNEQFF.

This clone was found a few times. The sample contains more than one DNA sequence encoding this CDR3. The chain is built from TRBV28 and TRBJ1-5; D might be TRBD1 (5 bases). Germline-derived CDR1 and CDR2 are MDHEN and SYDVKM. The V gene lost 5 bases and the J gene lost 0 bases, with 8 bases spanning the gap. The CDR3 is made up of 14 amino acids. The CDR3 is CASSAGLSNQPQHF. CDR3 bases: TGTGCCAGCAGTGCGGGACTTAGCAATCAGCCCCAGCATTTT.

This clone showed up just once. CDR3 residues: CASSPGTSDHNEQFF. For the CDR3, the DNA is TGTGCCAGCAGCCCCGGGACTAGCGATCACAATGAGCAGTTCTTC. The chain carries TRBV5-4 and TRBJ2-1; 10 nucleotides agree with TRBD2. The CDR3 runs to 15 residues. Germline V gives CDR1 SGHNT, CDR2 YYREEE (reference sequence). With 4 bases clipped from V and 5 bases from J, the junction kept 6 bases outside the gene matches.

J is TRBJ1-5 and V is TRBV7-9; D is unresolved. The CDR3 extends over 13 amino acids. Germline lookup yields CDR1 SEHNR and CDR2 FQNEAQ (reference sequence). Trimming shortened V by 3 bases and J by 6 bases, and 9 bases separated the two germline ends. CDR3 amino acids: CASSLGSLQPQHF. DNA of the CDR3: TGTGCCAGCAGCTTGGGCAGCCTTCAGCCCCAGCATTTT.

V usage is TRBV19 and J usage is TRBJ2-1; the match to TRBD2 covers 7 bases. The CDR3 has 14 amino acids. With V trimmed by 4 bases and J by 5 bases, 5 bases remained unmatched. Germline V gene lookup returns CDR1 LNHDA and CDR2 SQIVND (reference sequence). As DNA, the CDR3 is TGTGCCAGTAGTACGGGACTACCTGACAATGAGCAGTTCTTC. Its protein product is CASSTGLPDNEQFF.

The J gene is TRBJ1-6, the V gene TRBV28; 8 bases fit TRBD1. Unmatched junction bases numbered 5, after V lost 3 bases and J lost 4 bases. The CDR3 length is 16 residues. CDR1 MDHEN and CDR2 SYDVKM come from the germline V gene. The CDR3 sequence is CASSFTRGLYNSPLHF. In DNA form, the CDR3 reads TGTGCCAGCAGTTTTACCAGGGGGCTTTATAATTCACCCCTCCACTTT.

The chain couples TRBV6-6 to TRBJ2-1; D is ambiguous. The CDR3 has 15 amino acids. With 2 bases removed from V and 5 bases from J, the gap between germline ends came to 13 bases. Germline-derived CDR1 and CDR2 are MNHNY and SVGAGI (reference sequence). CDR3 residues: CASSYGGDFNNEQFF. The CDR3 DNA follows: TGTGCCAGCAGTTACGGCGGAGACTTTAACAATGAGCAGTTCTTC.

V usage is TRBV10-3 and J usage is TRBJ2-7; 7 nucleotides agree with TRBD1. V lost 0 bases to trimming and J lost 0 bases; unmatched junction nucleotides: 2. CDR1 ENHRY and CDR2 SYGVKD come from the germline V gene. CDR3 length: 15 residues. CDR3 nucleotide sequence: TGTGCCATCAGTGAGTCGGGGACAGCCTCCTACGAGCAGTACTTC. This encodes CAISESGTASYEQYF.

V gene TRBV27 combines with J gene TRBJ1-4, with no clear D. The CDR3 has 15 residues. CDR1 and CDR2 from the germline V gene are MNHEY and SMNVEV (reference sequence). V was trimmed by 0 bases and J by 8 bases, leaving 13 bases between them. This CDR3 is CASSLSPGLSEKLFF. CDR3 DNA sequence: TGTGCCAGCAGTTTATCTCCCGGGCTCTCCGAAAAACTGTTTTTT.

This chain joins TRBV18 and TRBJ1-2; D gene uncertain. Germline V gene sequence: CDR1 KGHSH, CDR2 LQKENI. The CDR3 has 14 residues. V lost 6 bases and J lost 2, with 13 bases in between. The CDR3: CASSPLSANYGYTF. DNA of the CDR3: TGTGCCAGCTCCCCCTTGTCAGCCAACTATGGCTACACCTTC.

The chain couples TRBV27 to TRBJ1-5; D gene uncertain. CDR3 length: 13 residues. CDR1 and CDR2 from the germline V gene are MNHEY and SMNVEV (reference sequence). The V gene lost 4 bases and the J gene lost 9 bases, with 13 bases spanning the gap. CDR3 nucleotides: TGTGCCAGCAGTTCGAGACACCCGGGGCCCCAGCATTTT. Protein sequence: CASSSRHPGPQHF.

The chain combines TRBV10-3 with TRBJ2-5; D may be TRBD1 (6 bases). V was pared by 4 bases and J by 4 bases, with 13 bases between. The CDR3 is 14 residues long. CDR1 ENHRY and CDR2 SYGVKD come from the germline V gene. The DNA for the CDR3 is TGTGCCATCAGTGGGTCACAGGGACGAGAGACCCAGTACTTC. Translation: CAISGSQGRETQYF.